These T cell receptor beta chains were read from a single sample in a study of neurological immune-mediated disorders. MiXCR, run by TCRdb on the 5' RACE reads, gives a single entry per CDR3 protein. The sample yields 47,000 or so distinct CDR3 sequences, about a tenth seen once. Sequencing input: PBMCs. The receptors originated from a woman aged 40 to 55 in good health. The CDR3 runs from the conserved cysteine through the conserved F or W. The D gene is left open where the match is weak. Some rows have no size entry. The others give once, few or many, or a class for an expanded clone.

V gene,J gene,clone size,D gene,CDR3 protein,CDR3 DNA
TRBV7-3,TRBJ1-5,many,-,CASSFPRTDSNQPQHF,TGTGCCAGCAGCTTCCCTCGGACGGATAGCAATCAGCCCCAGCATTTT
TRBV10-3,TRBJ1-5,many,-,CAISTTGDFKHF,TGTGCCATCAGTACAACGGGCGACTTCAAGCATTTT
TRBV10-3,TRBJ1-1,many,-,CATQVGGFDTEAFF,TGTGCCACCCAAGTGGGAGGTTTCGACACTGAAGCTTTCTTT
TRBV6-2/TRBV6-3,TRBJ1-2,-,TRBD1,CASSLGQGDGGYTF,TGTGCCAGCAGTCTTGGACAGGGGGATGGTGGCTACACCTTC
TRBV5-5,TRBJ2-3,many,-,CASSLDRWDKGGTDTQYF,TGTGCCAGCAGCTTGGATCGTTGGGACAAGGGGGGCACAGATACGCAGTATTTT
TRBV27,TRBJ1-5,many,TRBD1,CASSSGQGVSNQPQHF,TGTGCCAGCAGTTCCGGACAGGGAGTAAGCAATCAGCCCCAGCATTTT
TRBV7-9,TRBJ1-1,once,-,CASSLPQGRGRTEAFF,TGTGCCAGCAGCTTACCCCAGGGACGGGGAAGAACTGAAGCTTTCTTT
TRBV5-1,TRBJ2-1,many,-,CASSLVGLYNEQFF,TGCGCCAGCAGCTTGGTTGGGTTGTACAATGAGCAGTTCTTC
TRBV10-3,TRBJ2-3,-,-,CAIRRGSAQYF,TGTGCCATCAGACGGGGAAGTGCGCAGTATTTT
TRBV12-3/TRBV12-4,TRBJ1-5,few,TRBD1,CASSPDRGWDQPQHF,TGTGCCAGCAGCCCGGACAGGGGGTGGGATCAGCCCCAGCATTTT
TRBV7-2,TRBJ2-3,many,TRBD2,CASSPVPLAGSDTQYF,TGTGCCAGCAGCCCCGTCCCCCTAGCGGGTTCAGATACGCAGTATTTT
TRBV12-3/TRBV12-4,TRBJ2-2,-,-,CALPPHLTVTAGELFF,TGTGCCTTACCTCCGCACTTAACCGTGACGGCCGGGGAGCTGTTTTTT
TRBV25-1,TRBJ2-1,many,TRBD2,CASSDPREGQYNEQFF,TGTGCCAGCAGTGACCCGCGGGAGGGCCAGTACAATGAGCAGTTCTTC
TRBV3-1,TRBJ1-1,many,-,CASSPAGGRAEAFF,TGTGCCAGCAGCCCCGCAGGAGGGAGGGCTGAAGCTTTCTTT
TRBV5-5,TRBJ2-1,many,TRBD2,CASSPPGGVGEQFF,TGTGCCAGCAGCCCGCCGGGAGGGGTAGGTGAGCAGTTCTTC
TRBV7-2,TRBJ2-3,many,-,CASSRLAALSTDTQYF,TGTGCCAGCAGCCGCCTCGCGGCACTGAGCACAGATACGCAGTATTTT
TRBV12-3/TRBV12-4,TRBJ2-5,many,TRBD2,CASSLSGGGGETQYF,TGTGCCAGCAGTCTCAGCGGGGGAGGAGGAGAGACCCAGTACTTC
TRBV20-1,TRBJ2-7,many,TRBD2,CSARLAGATYEQYF,TGCAGTGCTAGACTAGCGGGAGCCACCTACGAGCAGTACTTC
TRBV5-1,TRBJ2-3,many,TRBD2,CASSWGDYTDTQYF,TGCGCCAGCAGCTGGGGGGACTACACAGATACGCAGTATTTT
TRBV7-2,TRBJ1-2,many,-,CASAAGGKYGYTF,TGTGCCAGCGCCGCCGGGGGAAAGTATGGCTACACCTTC
TRBV3-1,TRBJ2-7,many,-,CASSQGPYEQYF,TGTGCCAGCAGCCAAGGACCGTACGAGCAGTACTTC
TRBV5-6,TRBJ2-1,many,-,CASSLDPSYNEQFF,TGTGCCAGCAGCTTGGACCCCTCCTACAATGAGCAGTTCTTC
TRBV6-5,TRBJ1-3,many,-,CASTTPRSSGNTIYF,TGTGCCAGCACTACCCCCCGGTCCTCTGGAAACACCATATATTTT
TRBV6-6,TRBJ2-7,many,-,CASSYSTRSEQYF,TGTGCCAGCAGTTACTCGACGCGAAGCGAGCAGTACTTC
TRBV7-2,TRBJ2-3,many,-,CASSLDGEADTQYF,TGTGCCAGCAGCTTGGACGGGGAAGCAGATACGCAGTATTTT
TRBV20-1,TRBJ1-6,many,-,CSASPTTPGNSPLHF,TGCAGTGCTAGCCCTACAACTCCAGGGAATTCACCCCTCCACTTT
TRBV14,TRBJ1-1,-,-,CASSPYSEAFF,TGTGCCAGCAGCCCCTACAGTGAAGCTTTCTTT
TRBV29-1,TRBJ2-3,many,TRBD1,CSVVGRGLQDTQYF,TGCAGCGTTGTTGGCAGGGGGCTTCAGGATACGCAGTATTTT
TRBV14,TRBJ2-1,few,-,CASSHPLANEQFF,TGTGCCAGCAGCCACCCCCTGGCGAATGAGCAGTTCTTC
TRBV12-3/TRBV12-4,TRBJ2-1,many,-,CASSSVNDAYNEQFF,TGTGCCAGCAGTTCCGTGAATGATGCCTACAATGAGCAGTTCTTC
TRBV2,TRBJ1-5,many,-,CASRVGNQPQHF,TGTGCCAGCAGGGTAGGGAATCAGCCCCAGCATTTT
TRBV7-2,TRBJ1-2,many,-,CASSLAGQSYGYTF,TGTGCCAGCAGCTTAGCGGGGCAGTCCTATGGCTACACCTTC
TRBV5-1,TRBJ1-2,many,-,CASSLNEASYGYTF,TGCGCCAGCAGCCTGAATGAGGCCAGCTATGGCTACACCTTC
TRBV14,TRBJ1-4,many,-,CASSHRPNEKLFF,TGTGCCAGCAGCCATCGCCCTAATGAAAAACTGTTTTTT
TRBV15,TRBJ2-7,many,-,CATSSQVTGPYEQYF,TGTGCCACCAGCAGTCAGGTGACAGGTCCCTACGAGCAGTACTTC
TRBV5-1,TRBJ1-1,many,-,CASSLFNVGPNTEAFF,TGCGCCAGCAGCTTGTTCAACGTGGGTCCGAACACTGAAGCTTTCTTT
TRBV12-3/TRBV12-4,TRBJ2-5,many,-,CASRNSGLGQETQYF,TGTGCCAGCAGGAACTCAGGGTTGGGACAAGAGACCCAGTACTTC
TRBV12-3/TRBV12-4,TRBJ1-1,many,TRBD1,CASSKQGAHTEAFF,TGTGCCAGCAGTAAACAGGGGGCCCACACTGAAGCTTTCTTT
TRBV5-1,TRBJ2-1,many,-,CASSLDPAYNEQFF,TGCGCCAGCAGCTTGGACCCGGCGTACAATGAGCAGTTCTTC
TRBV5-1,TRBJ2-1,many,TRBD2,CASSLATAGGSSWFF,TGCGCCAGCAGCTTGGCCACGGCGGGGGGGTCGAGTTGGTTCTTC
TRBV20-1,TRBJ2-5,many,-,CSARRDGKETQYF,TGCAGTGCTAGGCGGGACGGAAAAGAGACCCAGTACTTC